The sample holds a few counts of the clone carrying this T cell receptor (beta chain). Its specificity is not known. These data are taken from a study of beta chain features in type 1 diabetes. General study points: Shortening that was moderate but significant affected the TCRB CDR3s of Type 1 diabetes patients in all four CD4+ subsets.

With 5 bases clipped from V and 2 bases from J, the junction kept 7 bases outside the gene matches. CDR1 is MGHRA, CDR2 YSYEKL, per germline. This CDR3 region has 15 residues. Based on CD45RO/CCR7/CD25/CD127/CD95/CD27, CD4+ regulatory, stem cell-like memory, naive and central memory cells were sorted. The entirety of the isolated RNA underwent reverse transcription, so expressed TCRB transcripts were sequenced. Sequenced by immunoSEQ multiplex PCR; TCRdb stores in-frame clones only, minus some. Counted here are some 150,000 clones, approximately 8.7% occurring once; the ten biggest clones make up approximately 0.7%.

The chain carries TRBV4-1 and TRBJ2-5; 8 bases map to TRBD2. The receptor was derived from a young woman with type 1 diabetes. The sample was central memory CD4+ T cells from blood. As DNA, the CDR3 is TGCGCCAGCAGCAGATCACTAGCGGAACAAGAGACCCAGTACTTC. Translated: CASSRSLAEQETQYF.